A selection of T cell receptor beta chains follows, all from one sample in a study of shared clonotypes between healthy human individuals. The repertoire was sequenced with immunoSEQ multiplex PCR; TCRdb's copy has only in-frame clones and lacks some. The table includes around 1,900,000 clones, around 95% detected once. The source material was naive CD8+ T cells from PBMCs. The receptors shown here come from a man younger than 30 in good health. Some clones in this sample may be carry-over from other donors' samples. The CDR3 runs from the conserved cysteine through the conserved F or W.

j_call v_call cdr3_aa
TRBJ1-5 TRBV30 CAWSVGGHQPQHF
TRBJ2-7 TRBV10-3 CAISESSGLSYEQYF
TRBJ1-2 TRBV11-2 CASSPGGRSRGYTF
TRBJ1-3 TRBV27 CASRSARTGAGNTIYF
TRBJ2-7 TRBV7-9 CASSTPTGTGDEQYF
TRBJ2-2 TRBV6-4 CASSYTDSTGELFF
TRBJ1-5 TRBV4-1 CASSRDRWDQPQHF
TRBJ1-5 TRBV9 CASSAPGRVNQPQHF
TRBJ2-5 TRBV5-4 CASSLGTSPTQYF
TRBJ1-1 TRBV11-2 CASSLGLVSGAFF
TRBJ2-1 TRBV5-1 CASSFTSGNYNEQFF
TRBJ1-2 TRBV5-6 CASSLKGGGYGYTF
TRBJ2-5 TRBV4-1 CASSRGAGEATQYF
TRBJ2-7 TRBV28 CASGSQGEAYEQYF
TRBJ2-7 TRBV12-2 CASRLVVTFRTGKPPYEQYF
TRBJ2-3 TRBV7-2 CASSPRTSGIGTDTQYF
TRBJ1-1 TRBV5-5 CASSFTDKYTEAFF
TRBJ2-1 TRBV29-1 CSVLDREGLSYNEQFF
TRBJ2-3 TRBV28 CASSLSGFGTDTQYF
TRBJ2-1 TRBV7-9 CASSLAIAGAYNEQFF
TRBJ1-5 TRBV27 CASSSQGVQSQHF
TRBJ2-7 TRBV7-2 CASNLGSHEQYF
TRBJ2-7 TRBV4-3 CASSQEVQGGHYEQYF
TRBJ2-7 TRBV5-6 CASSQGPTQFYEQYF
TRBJ2-7 TRBV2 CASSPMKVSWDSYEQYF
TRBJ2-7 TRBV13 CASSLRDRGYEQYF
TRBJ2-1 TRBV27 CASSPQQTYNEQFF